This entry lists 20 T cell receptor beta chains sequenced from one sample in a study of cytomegalovirus exposure and HLA in healthy donors. The PCR was carried out with 60 Vbeta primers and 13 Jbeta primers. This table comes from immunoSEQ multiplex PCR, and its TCRdb copy is limited to in-frame clones, with some not included. The repertoire has 150,000 or so clones, over 60% of them found once; the top ten carry 1.5% to 2%. Sequenced: PBMCs. The receptor source for this set is a woman between 25 and 40 years old in good health and CMV-seronegative.

This clone was counted a single time. The chain links TRBV27 to TRBJ1-1; 9 nucleotides line up with TRBD1. The V and J ends lost 2 bases and 5 bases, in that order; junction bases with no gene match: 3. The CDR3 is 14 amino acids. Looked up from germline, CDR1 is MNHEY and CDR2 is SMNVEV (reference sequence). In nucleotides, the CDR3 is TGTGCCAGCAGTTTACCGGGACAGGGAACTGAAGCTTTCTTT. This codes for CASSLPGQGTEAFF.

The V gene is TRBV19, the J gene TRBJ1-1; D might be TRBD1 (5 bases). The length of the CDR3 is 14 residues. V was trimmed by 5 bases and J by 7 bases, leaving 17 bases between them. CDR1 is LNHDA, CDR2 SQIVND, per germline (reference sequence). CDR3 amino acids: CASSPGGGGREAFF. The CDR3 DNA is TGTGCCAGTAGTCCCGGGGGAGGAGGGCGTGAAGCTTTCTTT. The full variable domain, with the rest looked up from reference TRBV19 and TRBJ1-1, is DGGITQSPKYLFRKEGQNVTLSCEQNLNHDAMYWYRQDPGQGLRLIYYSQIVNDFQKGDIAEGYSVSREKKESFPLTVTSAQKNPTAFYLCASSPGGGGREAFFGQGTRLTVV.

This chain uses TRBV5-8 with TRBJ2-1, with 9 bases matching TRBD2. Germline CDR1 and CDR2: SGHTS and YDEGEE. This CDR3 has 17 amino acids. J gave up 4 bases and V 2 bases, and 10 bases lay outside the gene matches. Here the CDR3 reads CASSFLMTSGTYNEQFF. The CDR3, as DNA: TGTGCCAGCAGCTTCCTAATGACTAGCGGTACTTACAATGAGCAGTTCTTC.

This chain joins TRBV27 and TRBJ1-2; 9 bases are a match to TRBD1. Germline CDR1 and CDR2: MNHEY and SMNVEV (reference sequence). The CDR3 length is 13 residues. J gave up 3 bases and V 4 bases, and 0 bases lay outside the gene matches. CDR3 loop: CASSWTGDYGYTF. CDR3 bases: TGTGCCAGCAGTTGGACAGGGGACTATGGCTACACCTTC.

J is TRBJ2-3 and V is TRBV4-2, with 12 bases identical to TRBD2. J gave up 4 bases and V 1 base, and 6 bases lay outside the gene matches. CDR1 and CDR2 (germline): LGHNA, YNFKEQ. CDR3 length: 17 amino acids. This CDR3 reads CASSQALAGGRADTQYF. The CDR3, as DNA: TGTGCCAGCAGCCAAGCTCTAGCGGGGGGGCGAGCAGATACGCAGTATTTT.

The rearrangement joins TRBV11-3 to TRBJ1-1, with D uncertain. The germline V gene has CDR1 SGHNT and CDR2 YENEEA. This CDR3 has 11 residues. V gave up 5 bases and J gave up 6 bases, with 7 bases separating them. The CDR3 DNA sequence: TGTGCCAGCAGCCGGGGAGCTGAAGCTTTCTTT. Its translation is CASSRGAEAFF.

V and J are TRBV19 and TRBJ2-1, with D possibly matching TRBD2 (5 bases). The CDR3 runs 15 residues. V was pared by 3 bases and J by 2 bases, with 11 bases between. Germline CDR1 and CDR2: LNHDA and SQIVND (reference sequence). CDR3 nucleotides: TGTGCCAGTAGTATGACGGGAAACCCCTACAATGAGCAGTTCTTC. It yields the protein CASSMTGNPYNEQFF.

J is TRBJ1-1 and V is TRBV5-4, with D possibly matching TRBD1 (6 bases). Trimming pared 3 bases from V and 4 bases from J, leaving 16 bases between. From germline, CDR1 is SGHNT and CDR2 YYREEE (reference sequence). This CDR3 is built from 15 residues. The CDR3 here is CASSSLQGGSTEAFF. The DNA of the CDR3 is TGTGCCAGCAGCTCCCTACAGGGAGGGAGCACTGAAGCTTTCTTT.

The V and J genes are TRBV15 and TRBJ1-4; 9 bases match TRBD1. The CDR3 has 14 amino acids. J gave up 10 bases and V 6 bases, and 9 bases lay outside the gene matches. The germline V gene encodes CDR1 LNHNV and CDR2 YYDKDF (reference sequence). CDR3 nucleotide sequence: TGTGCCACCAGACCGGGACAGGGACGGGGAAAACTGTTTTTT. Protein: CATRPGQGRGKLFF. Full variable domain (missing parts from reference TRBV15 and TRBJ1-4): DAMVIQNPRYQVTQFGKPVTLSCSQTLNHNVMYWYQQKSSQAPKLLFHYYDKDFNNEADTPDNFQSRRPNTSFCFLDIRSPGLGDTAMYLCATRPGQGRGKLFFGSGTQLSVL.

The DNA of the CDR3 is TGTGCCAGCAGCTGGTCAGGGACTAGCGGCTACAATGAGCAGTTCTTC. Its translation is CASSWSGTSGYNEQFF. The V gene is TRBV11-2, the J gene TRBJ2-1; 11 bases line up with TRBD2. The CDR3 is 16 residues long. The V segment lost 4 bases and the J segment 3 bases; nucleotides outside the gene matches: 5. Per the germline V gene, CDR1 is SGHAT and CDR2 is FQNNGV. Filled out from reference TRBV11-2 and TRBJ2-1, the complete variable domain reads EAGVAQSPRYKIIEKRQSVAFWCNPISGHATLYWYQQILGQGPKLLIQFQNNGVVDDSQLPKDRFSAERLKGVDSTLKIQPAKLEDSAVYLCASSWSGTSGYNEQFFGPGTRLTVL.

The V gene is TRBV18, the J gene TRBJ2-7; 7 nucleotides align to TRBD1. The CDR3 runs 14 residues. V gave up 3 bases and J gave up 3 bases; unmatched junction bases: 5. Germline lookup yields CDR1 KGHSH and CDR2 LQKENI. CDR3 in amino acids: CASSPDRDSYEQYF. In DNA, the CDR3 is TGTGCCAGCTCACCCGACCGGGACAGCTACGAGCAGTACTTC.

CDR3 nucleotide sequence: TGCAGCGCAAACAGGGCTTCCAGGAACACTGAAGCTTTCTTT. Amino acid sequence: CSANRASRNTEAFF. The genes are TRBV29-1 and TRBJ1-1; D is possibly TRBD1 (6 bases). Germline V gene sequence: CDR1 SQVTM, CDR2 ANQGSEA. Trimming left V 7 bases short and J 1 base short, with 16 bases between. This CDR3 is 14 amino acids long.

V usage is TRBV7-2 and J usage is TRBJ2-5, with 11 positions matching TRBD2. V trimming: 5 bases; J trimming: 1 base; junction bases outside the gene matches: 3. The CDR3 is 15 amino acids. Germline V CDR1 and CDR2: SGHTA, FQGNSA. The CDR3 bases are TGTGCCAGCAGCCACGGGACTAGCGGCCAAGAGACCCAGTACTTC. It specifies CASSHGTSGQETQYF.

The CDR3 nucleotides read TGCGCCAGCAGCCGACAGGTGCACACTGAAGCTTTCTTT. It specifies CASSRQVHTEAFF. The chain couples TRBV5-1 to TRBJ1-1; D possibly corresponds to TRBD1 (6 bases). The CDR3 sequence is 13 residues long. V was clipped by 4 bases and J by 3 bases, with 10 bases between them. Germline V gene sequence: CDR1 SGHRS, CDR2 YFSETQ.

The rearrangement joins TRBV15 to TRBJ2-2; a possible D gene is TRBD1 (6 bases). V was cut by 9 bases and J by 6 bases, with 11 bases left in between. The CDR3 loop spans 12 amino acids. The germline CDR1 and CDR2 sequences are LNHNV and YYDKDF (reference sequence). DNA of the CDR3: TGTGCCACGGAAAAGGGGGCCGGGGAGCTGTTTTTT. Its translation: CATEKGAGELFF.

The rearrangement uses TRBV18 and TRBJ1-2; D is perhaps TRBD1 (6 bases). This CDR3 is built from 15 residues. The V gene's germline CDR1 is KGHSH and CDR2 LQKENI. The V end lost 1 base, the J end lost 2 bases, and 11 bases lay between the germline ends. CDR3 in amino acids: CASSPREQGNYGYTF. The DNA of the CDR3 is TGTGCCAGCTCACCACGGGAACAGGGCAACTATGGCTACACCTTC.

This clone has more than one count but fewer than ten. The CDR3 coding sequence is TGTGCCAGCAATGACCCCCGGGACAGGGGTCGTAATCAGCCCCAGCATTTT. As protein: CASNDPRDRGRNQPQHF. The chain is built from TRBV6-1 and TRBJ1-5; 10 positions match TRBD1. CDR3 length: 17 residues. CDR1 and CDR2 from the germline V gene are MNHNS and SASEGT. V lost 7 bases, J lost 4 bases, and 13 bases stayed unmatched.

V gene TRBV5-6 combines with J gene TRBJ1-2; possible D gene TRBD1, 6 bases. The CDR3 extends over 13 amino acids. Trimming cost V 4 bases and J 2 bases, with 9 bases left between them. The germline CDR1 and CDR2 sequences are SGHDT and YYEEEE. The CDR3 is CASSRDRNYGYTF. CDR3 nucleotide sequence: TGTGCCAGCAGCCGAGACAGGAACTATGGCTACACCTTC.

V usage is TRBV27 and J usage is TRBJ1-5, with D tentatively TRBD1 (5 bases). Germline V gives CDR1 MNHEY, CDR2 SMNVEV (reference sequence). V lost 6 bases to trimming and J lost 7 bases, with 16 bases between them. This CDR3 has 14 amino acids. This chain's CDR3 is CASSLQGSGQPQHF. CDR3 bases: TGTGCCAGCAGCCTCCAGGGATCGGGCCAGCCCCAGCATTTT.

As concerns this clone: This sample also contains other DNA sequences that code for the same CDR3. V gene TRBV7-8 combines with J gene TRBJ1-1, with 9 bases identical to TRBD1. The CDR3 is made up of 14 amino acids. The V gene end was trimmed by 5 bases and the J gene end by 5 bases; junction bases not matched to a gene: 6. Germline V gives CDR1 SGHVS, CDR2 FQNEAQ. The CDR3 DNA sequence: TGTGCCAGCAGCCTAGGGACAGGGCGAACTGAAGCTTTCTTT. Translating gives CASSLGTGRTEAFF.